Following are 5 T cell receptor beta chains from one sample sequenced in a study of response to subunit inactivated influenza vaccine. One entry per CDR3 protein results from TCRdb running MiXCR on the RT-PCR reads. The profile shows hundreds of thousands of distinct CDR3 sequences, approximately 15% of them singletons. Source: PBMCs from blood, taken around two weeks before vaccination. The receptor source for this set is a man aged 45-60 years who received an inactivated influenza vaccine.

This clonotype occurred many times. V gene TRBV5-1 combines with J gene TRBJ2-2; either TRBD1 or TRBD2 may supply D (7 bases each). The germline V gene encodes CDR1 SGHRS and CDR2 YFSETQ. This CDR3 spans 16 amino acids. Trimming shortened V by 4 bases and J by 2 bases, and 15 bases separated the two germline ends. The DNA for the CDR3 is TGCGCCAGCAGCAAGCGGGACAGAGTTAACACCGGGGAGCTGTTTTTT. Residues: CASSKRDRVNTGELFF.

There are a few counts of this clonotype. V is TRBV7-9 and J is TRBJ2-5; weak D call: TRBD1 (6 bases). Germline V gene lookup returns CDR1 SEHNR and CDR2 FQNEAQ (reference sequence). With 7 bases removed from V and 5 bases from J, the gap between germline ends came to 11 bases. The length of the CDR3 is 12 residues. CDR3 DNA: TGTGCCAGCAACAGGGACGTGGAGACCCAGTACTTC. Translation: CASNRDVETQYF.

This sequence joins TRBV4-3 and TRBJ2-4, with D possibly called TRBD1 or TRBD2 (6 bases each). The CDR3 is 18 amino acids. The V and J ends lost 0 bases and 0 bases respectively, with 15 bases between them. Per germline, CDR1 LGHNA and CDR2 YSLEER. The CDR3 sequence is CASSQDEEGHLAKNIQYF. In DNA form, the CDR3 reads TGCGCCAGCAGCCAAGATGAGGAGGGACACTTAGCCAAAAACATTCAGTACTTC.

This clonotype was recorded a few times. The rearrangement uses TRBV20-1 and TRBJ1-1; 9 positions agree with TRBD1. The germline gives CDR1 DFQATT, CDR2 SNEGSKA (reference sequence). The CDR3 has 14 amino acids. Trimming took 5 bases from V and 4 from J; bases not matched to a gene: 8. The CDR3 loop is CSAADGTGLTEAFF. The CDR3 coding sequence is TGCAGTGCTGCCGACGGGACAGGGCTCACTGAAGCTTTCTTT.

Ten or more counts support this clonotype. The CDR3 spells CASSYSGDTQYF. CDR3 DNA sequence: TGTGCCAGCAGTTACTCAGGGGATACGCAGTATTTT. The genes are TRBV6-2 or TRBV6-3 and TRBJ2-3; D not resolved. Looked up from germline, CDR1 is MNHEY and CDR2 is SVGEGT. CDR3 length equals 12 residues. The V end was cut by 0 bases, the J end by 6 bases, with 4 bases between.